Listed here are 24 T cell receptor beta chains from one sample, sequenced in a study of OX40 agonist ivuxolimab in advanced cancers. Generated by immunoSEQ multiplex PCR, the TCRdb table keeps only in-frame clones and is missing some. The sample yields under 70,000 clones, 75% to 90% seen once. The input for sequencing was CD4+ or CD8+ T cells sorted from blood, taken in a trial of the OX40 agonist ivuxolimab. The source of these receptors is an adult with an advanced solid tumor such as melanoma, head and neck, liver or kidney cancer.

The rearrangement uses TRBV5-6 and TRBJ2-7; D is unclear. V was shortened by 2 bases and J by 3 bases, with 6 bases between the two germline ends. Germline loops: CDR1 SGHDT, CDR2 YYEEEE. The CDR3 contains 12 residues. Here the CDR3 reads CASSFGNYEQYF. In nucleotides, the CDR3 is TGTGCCAGCAGCTTTGGAAACTACGAGCAGTACTTC.

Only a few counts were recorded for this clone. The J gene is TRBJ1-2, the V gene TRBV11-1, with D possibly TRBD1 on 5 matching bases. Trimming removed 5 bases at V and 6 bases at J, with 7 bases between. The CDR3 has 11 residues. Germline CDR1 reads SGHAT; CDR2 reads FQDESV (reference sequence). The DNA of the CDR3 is TGTGCCAGCAGCCCAGGGAATGGCTACACCTTC. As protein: CASSPGNGYTF.

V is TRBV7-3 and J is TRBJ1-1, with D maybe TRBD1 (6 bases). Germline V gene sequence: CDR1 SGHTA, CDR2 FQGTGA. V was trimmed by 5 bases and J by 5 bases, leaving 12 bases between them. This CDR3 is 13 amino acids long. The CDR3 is CASSPQGGTEAFF. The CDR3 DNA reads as TGTGCCAGCAGCCCACAGGGTGGGACTGAAGCTTTCTTT.

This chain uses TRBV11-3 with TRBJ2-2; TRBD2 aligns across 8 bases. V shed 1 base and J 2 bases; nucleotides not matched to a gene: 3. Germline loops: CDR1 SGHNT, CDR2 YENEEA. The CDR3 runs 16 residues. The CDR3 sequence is CASSLGAGENTGELFF. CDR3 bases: TGTGCCAGCAGCTTAGGAGCGGGGGAAAACACCGGGGAGCTGTTTTTT.

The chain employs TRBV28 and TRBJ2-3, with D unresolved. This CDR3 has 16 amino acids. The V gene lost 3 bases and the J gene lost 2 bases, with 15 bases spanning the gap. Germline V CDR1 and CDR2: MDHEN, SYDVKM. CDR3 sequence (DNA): TGTGCCAGCAGTTTCTTTTTGGGCAGATCCACAGATACGCAGTATTTT. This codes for CASSFFLGRSTDTQYF. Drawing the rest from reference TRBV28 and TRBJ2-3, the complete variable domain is DVKVTQSSRYLVKRTGEKVFLECVQDMDHENMFWYRQDPGLGLRLIYFSYDVKMKEKGDIPEGYSVSREKKERFSLILESASTNQTSMYLCASSFFLGRSTDTQYFGPGTRLTVL.

In DNA, the CDR3 is TGTGCCAGCAGTGAAGCCCACTGGGCGGGGTACCAAGAGACCCAGTACTTC. It encodes CASSEAHWAGYQETQYF. This chain links TRBV6-1 with TRBJ2-5; D possibly corresponds to TRBD2 (6 bases). CDR3 length: 17 amino acids. Germline V gene data show CDR1 as MNHNS and CDR2 as SASEGT. Trimming left V 0 bases short and J 0 bases short, with 14 bases between.

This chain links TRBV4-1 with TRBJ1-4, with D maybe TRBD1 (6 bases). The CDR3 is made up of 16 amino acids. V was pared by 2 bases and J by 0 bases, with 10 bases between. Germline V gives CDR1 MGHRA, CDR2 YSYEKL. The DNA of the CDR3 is TGCGCCAGCAGCCAACAGGGGATTGCAACTAATGAAAAACTGTTTTTT. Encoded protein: CASSQQGIATNEKLFF.

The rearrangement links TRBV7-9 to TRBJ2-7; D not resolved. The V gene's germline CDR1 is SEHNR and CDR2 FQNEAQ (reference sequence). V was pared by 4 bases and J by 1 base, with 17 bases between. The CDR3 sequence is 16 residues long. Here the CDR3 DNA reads TGTGCCAGCAGCTCCTTAGACGGTGCGGCATCCTACGAGCAGTACTTC. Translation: CASSSLDGAASYEQYF.

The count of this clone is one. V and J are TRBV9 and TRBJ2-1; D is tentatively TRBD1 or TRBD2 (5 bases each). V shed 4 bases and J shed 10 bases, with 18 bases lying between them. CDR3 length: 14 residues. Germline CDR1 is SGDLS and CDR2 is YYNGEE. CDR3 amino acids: CASSMGGLKGEQFF. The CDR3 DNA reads TGTGCCAGCAGCATGGGCGGGCTAAAGGGGGAGCAGTTCTTC. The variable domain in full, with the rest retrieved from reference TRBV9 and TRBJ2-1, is DSGVTQTPKHLITATGQRVTLRCSPRSGDLSVYWYQQSLDQGLQFLIQYYNGEERAKGNILERFSAQQFPDLHSELNLSSLELGDSALYFCASSMGGLKGEQFFGPGTRLTVL.

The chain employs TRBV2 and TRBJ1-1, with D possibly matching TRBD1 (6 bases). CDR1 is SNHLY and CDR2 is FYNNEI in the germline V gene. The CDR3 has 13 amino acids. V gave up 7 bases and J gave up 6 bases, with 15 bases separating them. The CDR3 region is CASKTTGWPEAFF. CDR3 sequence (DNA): TGTGCCAGCAAAACGACAGGTTGGCCTGAAGCTTTCTTT.

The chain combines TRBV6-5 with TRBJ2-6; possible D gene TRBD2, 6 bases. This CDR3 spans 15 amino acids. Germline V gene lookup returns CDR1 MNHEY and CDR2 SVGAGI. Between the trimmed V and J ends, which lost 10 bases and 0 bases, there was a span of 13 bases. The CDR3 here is CATAGSFSGANVLTF. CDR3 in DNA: TGTGCCACCGCCGGGAGTTTCTCTGGGGCCAACGTCCTGACTTTC.

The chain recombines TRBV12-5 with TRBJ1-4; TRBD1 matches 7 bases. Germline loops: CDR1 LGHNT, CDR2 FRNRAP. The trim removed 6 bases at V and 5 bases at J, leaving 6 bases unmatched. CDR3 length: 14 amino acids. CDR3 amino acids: CASGSPGQNEKLFF. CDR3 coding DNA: TGTGCTAGTGGGTCACCGGGACAGAATGAAAAACTGTTTTTT.

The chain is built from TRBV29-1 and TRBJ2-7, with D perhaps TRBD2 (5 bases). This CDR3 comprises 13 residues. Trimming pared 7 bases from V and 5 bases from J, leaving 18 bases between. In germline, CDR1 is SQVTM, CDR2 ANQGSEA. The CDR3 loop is CSGAGDPADEQYF. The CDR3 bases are TGCAGCGGAGCTGGTGACCCAGCGGACGAGCAGTACTTC.

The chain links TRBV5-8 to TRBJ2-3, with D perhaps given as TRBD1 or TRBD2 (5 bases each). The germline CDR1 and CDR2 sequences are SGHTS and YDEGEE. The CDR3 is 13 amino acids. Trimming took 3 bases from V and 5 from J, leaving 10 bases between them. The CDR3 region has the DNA TGTGCCAGCAGCTCCCGGGGCCGAGATACGCAGTATTTT. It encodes CASSSRGRDTQYF.

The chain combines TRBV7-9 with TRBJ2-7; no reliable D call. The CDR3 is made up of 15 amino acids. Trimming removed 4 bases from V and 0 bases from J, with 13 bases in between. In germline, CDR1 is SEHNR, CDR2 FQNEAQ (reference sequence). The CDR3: CASSSRTGDSYEQYF. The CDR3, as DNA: TGTGCCAGCAGCTCACGGACCGGAGACTCCTACGAGCAGTACTTC.

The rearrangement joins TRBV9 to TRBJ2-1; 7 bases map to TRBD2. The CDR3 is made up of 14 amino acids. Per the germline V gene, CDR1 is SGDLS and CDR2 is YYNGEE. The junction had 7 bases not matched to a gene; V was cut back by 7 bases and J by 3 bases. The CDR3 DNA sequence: TGTGCCAGCCGGTCGGCGGGAGACTACAATGAGCAGTTCTTC. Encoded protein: CASRSAGDYNEQFF. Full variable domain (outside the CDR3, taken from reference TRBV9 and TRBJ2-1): DSGVTQTPKHLITATGQRVTLRCSPRSGDLSVYWYQQSLDQGLQFLIQYYNGEERAKGNILERFSAQQFPDLHSELNLSSLELGDSALYFCASRSAGDYNEQFFGPGTRLTVL.

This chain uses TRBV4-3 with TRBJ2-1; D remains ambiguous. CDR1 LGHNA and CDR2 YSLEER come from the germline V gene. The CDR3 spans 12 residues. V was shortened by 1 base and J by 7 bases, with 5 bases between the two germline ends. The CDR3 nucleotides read TGCGCCAGCAGCCAAGGAGTGAATGAGCAGTTCTTC. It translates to CASSQGVNEQFF.

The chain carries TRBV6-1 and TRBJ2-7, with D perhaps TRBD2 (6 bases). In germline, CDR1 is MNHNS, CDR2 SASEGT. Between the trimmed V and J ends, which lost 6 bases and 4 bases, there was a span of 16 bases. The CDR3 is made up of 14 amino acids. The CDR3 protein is CASSPRGSGYEQYF. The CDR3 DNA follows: TGTGCCAGCAGCCCCCGGGGGTCCGGGTACGAGCAGTACTTC.

The CDR3: CASSEGTVYEQYF. In DNA, the CDR3 is TGTGCCAGCAGCGAAGGGACAGTCTACGAGCAGTACTTC. The rearrangement links TRBV6-5 to TRBJ2-7; 7 nucleotides line up with TRBD1. V lost 6 bases and J lost 3; bases outside the gene matches: 5. CDR1 and CDR2 (germline): MNHEY, SVGAGI. This CDR3 spans 13 amino acids.

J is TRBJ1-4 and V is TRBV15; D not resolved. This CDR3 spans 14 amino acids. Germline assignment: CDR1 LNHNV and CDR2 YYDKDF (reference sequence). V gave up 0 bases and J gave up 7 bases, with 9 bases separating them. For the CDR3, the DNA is TGTGCCACCAGCAGAGATCAAGGGCGTGAAAAACTGTTTTTT. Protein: CATSRDQGREKLFF.

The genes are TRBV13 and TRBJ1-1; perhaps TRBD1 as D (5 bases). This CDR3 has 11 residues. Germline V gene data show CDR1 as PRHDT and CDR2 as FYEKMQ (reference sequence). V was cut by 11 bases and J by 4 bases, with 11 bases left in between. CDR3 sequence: CAGTGGTEAFF. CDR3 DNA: TGTGCCGGAACCGGGGGCACTGAAGCTTTCTTT.

CDR3 sequence: CASSQATGVRTEAFF. The CDR3 DNA sequence: TGCGCCAGCAGCCAAGCAACAGGGGTGCGGACTGAAGCTTTCTTT. V and J are TRBV4-1 and TRBJ1-1, with 7 bases lining up with TRBD1. The CDR3 contains 15 residues. J gave up 5 bases and V 1 base, and 7 bases lay outside the gene matches. Per germline, CDR1 MGHRA and CDR2 YSYEKL.

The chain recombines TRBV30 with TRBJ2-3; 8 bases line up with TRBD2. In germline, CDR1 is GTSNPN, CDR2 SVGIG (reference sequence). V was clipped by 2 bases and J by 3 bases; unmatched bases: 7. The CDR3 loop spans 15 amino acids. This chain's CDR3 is CAWSLPSGFTDTQYF. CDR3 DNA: TGTGCCTGGAGTTTACCTAGCGGGTTTACAGATACGCAGTATTTT.

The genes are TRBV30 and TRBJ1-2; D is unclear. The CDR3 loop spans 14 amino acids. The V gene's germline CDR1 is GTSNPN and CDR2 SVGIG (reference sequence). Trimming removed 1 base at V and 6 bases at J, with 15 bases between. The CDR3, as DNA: TGTGCCTGGAGTGGTCAAGGGCTAGGTAATGGCTACACCTTC. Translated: CAWSGQGLGNGYTF.